What follows describes a single TCR beta chain. Its specificity is unknown. This sample was included in a study of OX40 agonist ivuxolimab in advanced cancers. About the study: The study gave patients intravenous ivuxolimab at 0.01 to 10 mg/kg every 2 weeks. Two patients with cutaneous melanoma and one with hepatocellular carcinoma, three in total, showed partial responses.

TCRdb's table, derived via immunoSEQ multiplex PCR, lists solely in-frame clones and lacks some. The table records tens of thousands of clones, around 84% of them present only once. Overall study results and limits: Fewer expanded clones were found on average in CD4+ than in CD8+ T cells.

The receptor comes from an adult with an advanced solid tumor such as melanoma, head and neck, liver or kidney cancer. This specimen consisted of CD4+ or CD8+ T cells sorted from blood, obtained in a trial of the OX40 agonist ivuxolimab.

CDR3 sequence reads: CASSSGTANEKLFF. CDR3 DNA: TGTGCCAGCAGCTCCGGGACAGCTAATGAAAAACTGTTTTTT. The genes are TRBV5-4 and TRBJ1-4; 7 bases fit TRBD1. This CDR3 has 14 amino acids. The germline V gene has CDR1 SGHNT and CDR2 YYREEE (reference sequence). Germline trimming cut 3 bases from V and 3 bases from J; bases unmatched to any gene: 2. Variable domain in full (rest from reference TRBV5-4 and TRBJ1-4): ETGVTQSPTHLIKTRGQQVTLRCSSQSGHNTVSWYQQALGQGPQFIFQYYREEENGRGNFPPRFSGLQFPNYSSELNVNALELDDSALYLCASSSGTANEKLFFGSGTQLSVL.